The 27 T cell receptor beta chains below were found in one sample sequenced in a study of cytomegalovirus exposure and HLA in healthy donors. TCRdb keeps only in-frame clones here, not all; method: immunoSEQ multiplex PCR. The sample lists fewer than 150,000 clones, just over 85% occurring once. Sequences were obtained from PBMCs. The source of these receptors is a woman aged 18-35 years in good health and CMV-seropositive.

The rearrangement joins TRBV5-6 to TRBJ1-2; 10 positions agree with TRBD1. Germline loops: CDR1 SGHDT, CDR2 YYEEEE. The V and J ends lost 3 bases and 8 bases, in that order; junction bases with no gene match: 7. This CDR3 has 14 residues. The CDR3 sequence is CASSSGQGRSGYTF. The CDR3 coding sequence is TGTGCCAGCAGCTCGGGACAGGGGAGAAGCGGCTACACCTTC.

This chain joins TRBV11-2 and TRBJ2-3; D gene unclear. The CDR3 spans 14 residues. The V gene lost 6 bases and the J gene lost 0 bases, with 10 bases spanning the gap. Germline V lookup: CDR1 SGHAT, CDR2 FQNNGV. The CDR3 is CASSSITSTDTQYF. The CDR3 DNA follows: TGTGCCAGCAGTTCAATCACTAGCACAGATACGCAGTATTTT.

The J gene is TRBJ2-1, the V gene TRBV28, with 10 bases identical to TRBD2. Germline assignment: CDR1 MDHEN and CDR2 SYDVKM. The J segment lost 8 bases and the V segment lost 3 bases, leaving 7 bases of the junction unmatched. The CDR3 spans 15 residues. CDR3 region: CASSFRASGRHEQFF. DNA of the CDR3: TGTGCCAGCAGTTTTCGGGCTAGCGGGAGACATGAGCAGTTCTTC. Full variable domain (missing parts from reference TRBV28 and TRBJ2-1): DVKVTQSSRYLVKRTGEKVFLECVQDMDHENMFWYRQDPGLGLRLIYFSYDVKMKEKGDIPEGYSVSREKKERFSLILESASTNQTSMYLCASSFRASGRHEQFFGPGTRLTVL.

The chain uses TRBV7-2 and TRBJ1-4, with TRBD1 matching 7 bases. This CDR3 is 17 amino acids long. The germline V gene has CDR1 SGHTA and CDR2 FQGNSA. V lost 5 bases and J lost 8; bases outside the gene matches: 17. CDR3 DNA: TGTGCCAGCAGCGTTCCGGGACAGCCTATTGTACGGGAAAAACTGTTTTTT. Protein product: CASSVPGQPIVREKLFF.

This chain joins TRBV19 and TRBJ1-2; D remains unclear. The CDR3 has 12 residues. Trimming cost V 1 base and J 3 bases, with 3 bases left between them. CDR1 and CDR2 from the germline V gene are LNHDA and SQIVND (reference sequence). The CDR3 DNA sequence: TGTGCCAGTAGTATAGCTGACTATGGCTACACCTTC. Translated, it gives CASSIADYGYTF.

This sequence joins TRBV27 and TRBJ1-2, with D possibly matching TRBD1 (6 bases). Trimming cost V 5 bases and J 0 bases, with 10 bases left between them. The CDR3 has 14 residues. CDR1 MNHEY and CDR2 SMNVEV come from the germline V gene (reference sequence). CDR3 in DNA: TGTGCCAGCAGTGCAAACAGGGCTAACTATGGCTACACCTTC. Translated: CASSANRANYGYTF.

CDR3 bases: TGTGCCAGCAGCTCCCTCTGGAGGGACACTGAAGCTTTCTTT. Amino acid sequence: CASSSLWRDTEAFF. This chain uses TRBV5-5 with TRBJ1-1; D not resolved. Trimming removed 3 bases at V and 3 bases at J, with 12 bases between. The germline gives CDR1 SGHKS, CDR2 YYEKEE (reference sequence). The CDR3 contains 14 residues.

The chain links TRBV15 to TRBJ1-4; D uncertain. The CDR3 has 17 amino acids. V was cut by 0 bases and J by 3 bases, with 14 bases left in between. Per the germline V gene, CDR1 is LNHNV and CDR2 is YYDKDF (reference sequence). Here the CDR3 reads CATSRDHLLGANEKLFF. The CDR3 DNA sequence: TGTGCCACCAGCAGAGATCACCTTTTGGGAGCTAATGAAAAACTGTTTTTT.

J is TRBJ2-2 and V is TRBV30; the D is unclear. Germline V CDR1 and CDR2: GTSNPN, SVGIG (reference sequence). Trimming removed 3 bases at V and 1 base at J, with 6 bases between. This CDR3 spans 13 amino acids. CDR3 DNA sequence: TGTGCCTGGAGCCCCCTGAACACCGGGGAGCTGTTTTTT. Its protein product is CAWSPLNTGELFF.

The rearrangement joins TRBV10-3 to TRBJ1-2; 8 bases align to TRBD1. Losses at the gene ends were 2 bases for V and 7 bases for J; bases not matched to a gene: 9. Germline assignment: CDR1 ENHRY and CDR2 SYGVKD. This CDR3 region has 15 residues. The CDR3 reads CAISETPTGVVGYTF. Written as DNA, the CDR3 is TGTGCCATCAGTGAGACACCGACAGGGGTGGTTGGCTACACCTTC.

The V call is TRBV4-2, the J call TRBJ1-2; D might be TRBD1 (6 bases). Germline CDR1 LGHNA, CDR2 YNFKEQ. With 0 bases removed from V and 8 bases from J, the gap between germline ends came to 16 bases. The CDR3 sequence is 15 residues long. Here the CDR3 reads CASSQEPQGTRGYTF. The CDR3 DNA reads TGTGCCAGCAGCCAAGAACCCCAGGGGACGAGGGGCTACACCTTC.

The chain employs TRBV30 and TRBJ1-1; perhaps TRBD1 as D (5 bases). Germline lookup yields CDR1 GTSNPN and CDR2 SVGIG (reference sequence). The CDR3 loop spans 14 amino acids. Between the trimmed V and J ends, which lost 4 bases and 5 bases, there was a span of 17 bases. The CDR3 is CAWNPGISTTEAFF. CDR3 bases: TGTGCCTGGAATCCAGGGATCTCGACAACTGAAGCTTTCTTT.

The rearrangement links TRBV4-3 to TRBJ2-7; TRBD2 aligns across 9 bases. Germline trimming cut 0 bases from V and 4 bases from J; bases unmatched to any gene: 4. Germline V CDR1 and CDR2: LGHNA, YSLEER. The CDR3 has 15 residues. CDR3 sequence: CASSQDGGGGYEQYF. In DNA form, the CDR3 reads TGCGCCAGCAGCCAAGACGGCGGGGGGGGGTACGAGCAGTACTTC.

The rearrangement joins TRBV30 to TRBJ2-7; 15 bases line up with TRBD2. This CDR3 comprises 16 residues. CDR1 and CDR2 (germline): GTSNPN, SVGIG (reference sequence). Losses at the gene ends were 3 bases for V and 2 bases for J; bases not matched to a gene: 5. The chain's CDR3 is CAWRPRTSGRAYEQYF. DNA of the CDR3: TGTGCCTGGAGGCCTCGGACTAGCGGGAGGGCCTACGAGCAGTACTTC.

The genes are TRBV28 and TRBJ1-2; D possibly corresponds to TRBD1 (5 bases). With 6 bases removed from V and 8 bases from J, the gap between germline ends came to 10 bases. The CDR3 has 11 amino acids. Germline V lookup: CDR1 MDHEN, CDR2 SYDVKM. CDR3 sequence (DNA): TGTGCCAGCAGCCAGGGCCGGGGCTACACCTTC. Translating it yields CASSQGRGYTF.

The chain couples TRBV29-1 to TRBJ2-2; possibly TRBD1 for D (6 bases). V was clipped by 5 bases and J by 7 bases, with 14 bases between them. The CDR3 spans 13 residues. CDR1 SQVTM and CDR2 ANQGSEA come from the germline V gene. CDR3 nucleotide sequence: TGCAGCGTTAAACAGGGTCGGGGCGGGGAGCTGTTTTTT. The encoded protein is CSVKQGRGGELFF.

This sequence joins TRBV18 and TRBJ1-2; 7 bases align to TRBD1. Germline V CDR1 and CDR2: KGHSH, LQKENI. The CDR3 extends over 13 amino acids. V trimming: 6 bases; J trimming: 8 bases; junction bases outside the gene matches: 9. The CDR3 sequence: CASSQTGVEGYTF. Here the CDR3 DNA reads TGTGCCAGCTCTCAAACAGGGGTTGAAGGCTACACCTTC.

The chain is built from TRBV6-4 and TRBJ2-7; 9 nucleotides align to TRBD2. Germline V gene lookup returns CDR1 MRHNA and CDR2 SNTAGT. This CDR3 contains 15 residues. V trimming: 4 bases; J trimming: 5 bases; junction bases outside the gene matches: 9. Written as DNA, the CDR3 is TGTGCCAGCAGTGTCGTAGCGGGGGCCCGTGACGAGCAGTACTTC. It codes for CASSVVAGARDEQYF.

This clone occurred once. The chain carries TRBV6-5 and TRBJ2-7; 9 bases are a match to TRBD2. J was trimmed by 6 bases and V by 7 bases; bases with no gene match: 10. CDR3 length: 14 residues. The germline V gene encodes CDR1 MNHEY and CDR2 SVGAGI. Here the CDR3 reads CASKRPGLAAEQYF. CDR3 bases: TGTGCCAGCAAGCGACCGGGACTAGCCGCCGAGCAGTACTTC.

The CDR3 nucleotides read TGTGCCAGCAGCTTTCAGGGGGCAGAGGAAAAACTGTTTTTT. It yields the protein CASSFQGAEEKLFF. This chain uses TRBV5-5 with TRBJ1-4; TRBD1 agrees at 8 bases. Per germline, CDR1 SGHKS and CDR2 YYEKEE (reference sequence). V was clipped by 2 bases and J by 8 bases; unmatched bases: 5. This CDR3 has 14 residues.

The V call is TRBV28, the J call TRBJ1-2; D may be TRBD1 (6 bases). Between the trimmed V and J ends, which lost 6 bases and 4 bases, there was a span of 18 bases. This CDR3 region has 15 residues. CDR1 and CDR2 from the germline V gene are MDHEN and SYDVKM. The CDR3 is CASRQQGPALYGYTF. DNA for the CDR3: TGTGCCAGCAGGCAACAGGGCCCTGCGCTCTATGGCTACACCTTC.

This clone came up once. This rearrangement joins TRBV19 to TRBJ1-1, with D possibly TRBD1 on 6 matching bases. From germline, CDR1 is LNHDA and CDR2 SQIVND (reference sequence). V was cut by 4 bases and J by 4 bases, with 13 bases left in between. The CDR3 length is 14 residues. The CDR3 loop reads CASSTKTGSTEAFF. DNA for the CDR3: TGTGCCAGTAGTACCAAAACAGGGAGCACTGAAGCTTTCTTT.

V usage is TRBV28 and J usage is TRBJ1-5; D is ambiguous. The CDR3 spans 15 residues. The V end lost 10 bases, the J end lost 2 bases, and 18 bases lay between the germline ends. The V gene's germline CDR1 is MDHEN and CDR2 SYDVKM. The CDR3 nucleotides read TGTGCCACTCAGCGGGCGGGAGGTGGCAATCAGCCCCAGCATTTT. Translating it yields CATQRAGGGNQPQHF.

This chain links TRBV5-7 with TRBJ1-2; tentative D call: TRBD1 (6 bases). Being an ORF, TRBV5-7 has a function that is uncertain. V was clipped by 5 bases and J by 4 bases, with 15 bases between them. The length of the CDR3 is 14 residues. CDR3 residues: CASSPGGAVYGYTF. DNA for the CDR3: TGTGCCAGCAGTCCGGGGGGGGCGGTCTATGGCTACACCTTC.

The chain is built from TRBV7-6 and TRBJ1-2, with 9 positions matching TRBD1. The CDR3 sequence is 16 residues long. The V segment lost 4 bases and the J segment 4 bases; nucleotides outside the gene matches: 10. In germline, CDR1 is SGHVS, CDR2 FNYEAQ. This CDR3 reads CASSSDPGQGGYGYTF. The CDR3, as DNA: TGTGCCAGCAGCTCCGATCCGGGACAGGGAGGCTATGGCTACACCTTC.

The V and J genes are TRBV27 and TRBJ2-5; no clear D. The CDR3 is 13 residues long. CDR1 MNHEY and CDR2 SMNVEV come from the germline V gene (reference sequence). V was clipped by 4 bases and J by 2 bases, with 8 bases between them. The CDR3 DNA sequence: TGTGCCAGCAGTTCGCCTACTCAAGAGACCCAGTACTTC. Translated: CASSSPTQETQYF.

Here the CDR3 reads CSGIGQQNGYTF. Written as DNA, the CDR3 is TGCAGCGGTATCGGACAGCAAAATGGCTACACCTTC. The V and J genes are TRBV29-1 and TRBJ1-2; weak D call: TRBD1 (6 bases). Germline lookup yields CDR1 SQVTM and CDR2 ANQGSEA. The length of the CDR3 is 12 residues. V lost 7 bases and J 6 bases, leaving 15 bases between the germline ends. The full variable domain, completed using reference TRBV29-1 and TRBJ1-2, is SAVISQKPSRDICQRGTSLTIQCQVDSQVTMMFWYRQQPGQSLTLIATANQGSEATYESGFVIDKFPISRPNLTFSTLTVSNMSPEDSSIYLCSGIGQQNGYTFGSGTRLTVV.